The T cell receptor beta chain described here comes from a study of blood T cell repertoires in COVID-19. Study background: From the United States, Italy and Spain came samples of acute and convalescent COVID-19.

TCRdb's copy holds only in-frame clones and misses some; the assay was immunoSEQ multiplex PCR. The sample yields 250,000 to 350,000 clones, 70% to 90% seen once. V lost 1 base to trimming and J lost 4 bases, with 17 bases between them. Germline V CDR1 and CDR2: LNHNV, YYDKDF (reference sequence). The length of the CDR3 is 17 residues. The cohort comprised adults aged roughly 18 to 90 years residing in approximately 22 US areas. Cohort 3 donors counted as recovered after two negative PCRs, clearance, or resolved symptoms. This rearrangement joins TRBV15 to TRBJ2-1, with a possible D match to TRBD2 (6 bases). Sequenced material: PBMCs or T cells enriched from blood (not recorded which). The TCR originated in a woman under 30 who had recovered from COVID-19. The CDR3 DNA sequence: TGTGCCACCAGCAGAGGGATACTAGCTGGCAGTTACAATGAGCAGTTCTTC. Translating gives CATSRGILAGSYNEQFF.